These 27 T cell receptor beta chains were all obtained from the same sample, sequenced in a study of blood T cell repertoires in COVID-19. Data came from immunoSEQ multiplex PCR; TCRdb stores just in-frame clones and leaves some out. The profile covers about 480,000 clones, with 70% to 90% appearing a single time and about 2% taken by the ten largest. Sequencing was performed on PBMCs or T cells enriched from blood (not recorded which). All receptors derive from a young woman with acute COVID-19.

This clone was counted once. V gene TRBV6-4 combines with J gene TRBJ1-1; D ambiguous. Trimming cost V 6 bases and J 4 bases, with 12 bases left between them. Germline CDR1 and CDR2: MRHNA and SNTAGT. CDR3 length equals 13 residues. The CDR3, as DNA: TGTGCCAGCAGGAAGGATCCGGGCACTGAAGCTTTCTTT. Its translation: CASRKDPGTEAFF.

The chain is built from TRBV11-2 and TRBJ1-1; weak D call: TRBD1 (6 bases). CDR1 SGHAT and CDR2 FQNNGV come from the germline V gene. V lost 8 bases to trimming and J lost 4 bases, with 14 bases between them. CDR3 length: 13 amino acids. Here the CDR3 reads CASHVTRGTEAFF. In nucleotides, the CDR3 is TGTGCCAGCCACGTCACCAGGGGCACTGAAGCTTTCTTT.

The chain is built from TRBV28 and TRBJ1-1; possible D gene TRBD1, 6 bases. Per germline, CDR1 MDHEN and CDR2 SYDVKM. The CDR3 is 16 amino acids. Deletions cut 3 bases from V and 4 bases from J, with 18 bases between. The chain's CDR3 is CASSLNIPRGGTEAFF. The CDR3 DNA sequence: TGTGCCAGCAGTTTGAATATCCCCAGGGGCGGCACTGAAGCTTTCTTT.

The chain links TRBV13 to TRBJ2-1, with D possibly TRBD1 on 6 matching bases. Trimming removed 0 bases at V and 4 bases at J, with 7 bases between. The CDR3 sequence is 14 residues long. Germline CDR1 reads PRHDT; CDR2 reads FYEKMQ (reference sequence). The CDR3 is CASSLGRGYNEQFF. In DNA form, the CDR3 reads TGTGCCAGCAGCTTAGGCAGGGGATACAATGAGCAGTTCTTC.

The J gene is TRBJ2-3, the V gene TRBV5-8, with 8 bases that match TRBD2. The germline CDR1 and CDR2 sequences are SGHTS and YDEGEE. The CDR3 extends over 15 amino acids. Trimming removed 1 base from V and 4 bases from J; junction bases left unmatched: 5. The CDR3 protein is CASSLKRGFSDTQYF. The CDR3 region has the DNA TGTGCCAGCAGCTTGAAGCGGGGGTTCTCAGATACGCAGTATTTT.

The chain couples TRBV7-9 to TRBJ2-1; D is possibly TRBD1 (6 bases). There are 14 residues in the CDR3. Germline-derived CDR1 and CDR2 are SEHNR and FQNEAQ (reference sequence). The V end lost 5 bases, the J end lost 5 bases, and 13 bases lay between the germline ends. The CDR3 protein is CASSELQGDNEQFF. In DNA form, the CDR3 reads TGTGCCAGCAGCGAATTACAGGGTGACAATGAGCAGTTCTTC.

The V and J genes are TRBV11-2 and TRBJ1-2; 7 bases align to TRBD1. The CDR3 extends over 13 amino acids. The germline V gene has CDR1 SGHAT and CDR2 FQNNGV. V shed 4 bases and J 8 bases; nucleotides not matched to a gene: 7. CDR3 loop: CASSSDRVGGYTF. Here the CDR3 DNA reads TGTGCCAGCAGCTCAGACAGGGTGGGCGGCTACACCTTC.

The V and J genes are TRBV20-1 and TRBJ2-3; 7 bases match TRBD2. In germline, CDR1 is DFQATT, CDR2 SNEGSKA (reference sequence). V shed 3 bases, J shed 4 bases, and the junction held 7 bases outside the gene matches. The length of the CDR3 is 14 residues. CDR3 coding DNA: TGCAGTGCTAGTCCAGCGGGGTCTTCAGATACGCAGTATTTT. Amino acid sequence: CSASPAGSSDTQYF.

The chain carries TRBV7-8 and TRBJ2-5; 10 nucleotides align to TRBD2. CDR3 length: 18 amino acids. Per germline, CDR1 SGHVS and CDR2 FQNEAQ. J was trimmed by 4 bases and V by 1 base; bases with no gene match: 12. As DNA, the CDR3 is TGTGCCAGCAGCTTAGAGCGGGAGGGCCTACCTGTCTTAGAGACCCAGTACTTC. Translation gives CASSLEREGLPVLETQYF.

V gene TRBV6-5 combines with J gene TRBJ2-3, with 8 bases matching TRBD1. The length of the CDR3 is 14 residues. Trimming removed 2 bases from V and 4 bases from J; junction bases left unmatched: 2. Germline V gene sequence: CDR1 MNHEY, CDR2 SVGAGI. The chain's CDR3 is CASSYGQGADTQYF. Written as DNA, the CDR3 is TGTGCCAGCAGTTACGGACAGGGAGCAGATACGCAGTATTTT.

V and J are TRBV28 and TRBJ1-5; tentatively, D is TRBD1 (6 bases). With 2 bases removed from V and 0 bases from J, the gap between germline ends came to 14 bases. In germline, CDR1 is MDHEN, CDR2 SYDVKM. The CDR3 has 17 amino acids. The CDR3 spells CASSLREQGFSNQPQHF. The CDR3 nucleotides read TGTGCCAGCAGTTTAAGAGAACAGGGATTTAGCAATCAGCCCCAGCATTTT.

The chain carries TRBV11-2 and TRBJ1-6, with 10 bases fitting TRBD1. With 1 base clipped from V and 13 bases from J, the junction kept 7 bases outside the gene matches. The length of the CDR3 is 15 residues. Germline loops: CDR1 SGHAT, CDR2 FQNNGV. In DNA, the CDR3 is TGTGCCAGCAGCTTAGGGGGGACAGGGGAAAGGCCCCTCCACTTT. It is translated as CASSLGGTGERPLHF.

Here the CDR3 reads CASSFVTGAGEQYF. The DNA of the CDR3 is TGCGCCAGCAGCTTCGTAACGGGAGCGGGGGAGCAGTACTTC. This chain uses TRBV5-1 with TRBJ2-7; TRBD2 aligns across 7 bases. This CDR3 has 14 residues. The germline V gene has CDR1 SGHRS and CDR2 YFSETQ. Losses at the gene ends were 2 bases for V and 7 bases for J; bases not matched to a gene: 9.

This clone is a singleton in its sample. This rearrangement joins TRBV6-1 to TRBJ2-4; 8 bases match TRBD1. CDR1 is MNHNS and CDR2 is SASEGT in the germline V gene. The junction had 4 bases not matched to a gene; V was cut back by 3 bases and J by 6 bases. The CDR3 has 14 residues. The CDR3 region has the DNA TGTGCCAGCAGTGATAGAGACAGGGGAAACATTCAGTACTTC. Translating it yields CASSDRDRGNIQYF.

About this clone: One junction end does not reproduce the germline sequence, and a read error may be involved. This chain's CDR3 is CATGDRSPGELFF. CDR3 bases: TGCGCAACAGGAGACAGAAGTCCGGGGGAGCTGTTTTTT. V and J are TRBV5-6 and TRBJ2-2; possibly TRBD1 for D (5 bases). CDR1 is SGHDT, CDR2 YYEEEE, per germline. This CDR3 has 13 residues.

The chain couples TRBV2 to TRBJ2-7; 12 nucleotides agree with TRBD2. CDR3 length: 14 residues. Germline V CDR1 and CDR2: SNHLY, FYNNEI. J gave up 6 bases and V 6 bases, and 6 bases lay outside the gene matches. CDR3 coding DNA: TGTGCCAGCAGAGAGACTAGCGGGGGTCGCGAGCAGTACTTC. Translating gives CASRETSGGREQYF.

CDR3 sequence: CASSPPGQGSYNEQFF. CDR3 DNA: TGTGCCAGCTCACCACCGGGGCAGGGTTCCTACAATGAGCAGTTCTTC. The gene calls are TRBV18 and TRBJ2-1, with D tentatively TRBD1 (5 bases). The CDR3 consists of 16 residues. Germline V CDR1 and CDR2: KGHSH, LQKENI. V lost 0 bases and J 1 base, leaving 10 bases between the germline ends.

The chain couples TRBV3-1 (or the pseudogene TRBV3-2) to TRBJ1-1; D might be TRBD1 (5 bases). Germline CDR1 and CDR2: LGHDT and YNNKEL (reference sequence). V was shortened by 1 base and J by 5 bases, with 14 bases between the two germline ends. This CDR3 is built from 15 residues. CDR3 region: CASSQGHYRSTEAFF. Written as DNA, the CDR3 is TGTGCCAGCAGCCAAGGACATTACAGGAGTACTGAAGCTTTCTTT.

The chain links TRBV19 to TRBJ1-1, with 7 bases identical to TRBD1. V lost 5 bases to trimming and J lost 0 bases; unmatched junction nucleotides: 3. CDR1 LNHDA and CDR2 SQIVND come from the germline V gene (reference sequence). The length of the CDR3 is 14 residues. The CDR3 coding sequence is TGTGCCAGTAGTCCACAGGGGATGAACACTGAAGCTTTCTTT. Translating it yields CASSPQGMNTEAFF.

The V call is TRBV5-1, the J call TRBJ1-3, with 9 bases that match TRBD1. CDR3 size: 15 residues. V trimming: 4 bases; J trimming: 0 bases; junction bases outside the gene matches: 2. CDR1 and CDR2 (germline): SGHRS, YFSETQ. CDR3 in DNA: TGCGCCAGCAGCACAGGGGGCCTCTCTGGAAACACCATATATTTT. Translation: CASSTGGLSGNTIYF.

The chain combines TRBV5-1 with TRBJ1-2; the match to TRBD1 covers 7 bases. V shed 5 bases, J shed 5 bases, and the junction held 12 bases outside the gene matches. The CDR3 has 15 residues. Germline CDR1 reads SGHRS; CDR2 reads YFSETQ. The CDR3 DNA sequence: TGCGCCAGCAGTGTAACCGGGACAGCAACATATGGCTACACCTTC. Its protein product is CASSVTGTATYGYTF. The full variable domain, with the rest looked up from reference TRBV5-1 and TRBJ1-2, is KAGVTQTPRYLIKTRGQQVTLSCSPISGHRSVSWYQQTPGQGLQFLFEYFSETQRNKGNFPGRFSGRQFSNSRSEMNVSTLELGDSALYLCASSVTGTATYGYTFGSGTRLTVV.

The rearrangement uses TRBV28 and TRBJ2-2; 12 nucleotides align to TRBD2. Germline-derived CDR1 and CDR2 are MDHEN and SYDVKM. V gave up 2 bases and J gave up 4 bases; unmatched junction bases: 2. This CDR3 is 16 amino acids long. As DNA, the CDR3 is TGTGCCAGCAGTTTACTAGCGGGAGGGTCCACCGGGGAGCTGTTTTTT. Protein: CASSLLAGGSTGELFF.

The table lists this clone with a count of one. V is TRBV4-1 and J is TRBJ1-5, with D maybe TRBD1 (6 bases). V was trimmed by 3 bases and J by 0 bases, leaving 9 bases between them. Germline lookup yields CDR1 MGHRA and CDR2 YSYEKL. This CDR3 contains 15 residues. The CDR3 nucleotides are TGCGCCAGCAGCCAGACAGGACTTAGCAATCAGCCCCAGCATTTT. Amino acids: CASSQTGLSNQPQHF.

The chain recombines TRBV5-1 with TRBJ2-6; D remains ambiguous. The CDR3 extends over 16 amino acids. V shed 5 bases and J shed 3 bases, with 15 bases lying between them. Germline CDR1 SGHRS, CDR2 YFSETQ. CDR3 in DNA: TGCGCCAGCAGTCGCGAGAAGAGTTATGGGGCCAACGTCCTGACTTTC. Its translation: CASSREKSYGANVLTF. Variable domain in full (rest from reference TRBV5-1 and TRBJ2-6): KAGVTQTPRYLIKTRGQQVTLSCSPISGHRSVSWYQQTPGQGLQFLFEYFSETQRNKGNFPGRFSGRQFSNSRSEMNVSTLELGDSALYLCASSREKSYGANVLTFGAGSRLTVL.

This clone was observed a few times. The chain links TRBV27 to TRBJ2-7; D unclear. Trimming stripped 6 bases from V and 3 bases from J, with 3 bases between. Germline V CDR1 and CDR2: MNHEY, SMNVEV (reference sequence). The CDR3 is 10 amino acids. The chain's CDR3 is CASSLYEQYF. The CDR3 DNA reads as TGTGCCAGCAGCCTCTACGAGCAGTACTTC.

This clone was counted a single time. The chain links TRBV7-2 to TRBJ1-4, with a weak D call TRBD1 (5 bases). Trimming took 1 base from V and 6 from J, leaving 12 bases between them. Looked up from germline, CDR1 is SGHTA and CDR2 is FQGNSA. The CDR3 consists of 15 residues. CDR3 protein: CASSLVARADEKLFF. In nucleotides, the CDR3 is TGTGCCAGCAGCTTAGTTGCCAGGGCGGATGAAAAACTGTTTTTT. The whole variable domain, filled in from reference TRBV7-2 and TRBJ1-4, reads GAGVSQSPSNKVTEKGKDVELRCDPISGHTALYWYRQSLGQGLEFLIYFQGNSAPDKSGLPSDRFSAERTGGSVSTLTIQRTQQEDSAVYLCASSLVARADEKLFFGSGTQLSVL.

This chain joins TRBV6-1 and TRBJ1-4, with TRBD1 as a possible D gene (6 bases). Germline V CDR1 and CDR2: MNHNS, SASEGT. The V end lost 2 bases, the J end lost 6 bases, and 13 bases lay between the germline ends. The CDR3 has 15 residues. The CDR3 DNA follows: TGTGCCAGCAGTGAACGAGGACAGTGGGATGAAAAACTGTTTTTT. It translates to CASSERGQWDEKLFF.